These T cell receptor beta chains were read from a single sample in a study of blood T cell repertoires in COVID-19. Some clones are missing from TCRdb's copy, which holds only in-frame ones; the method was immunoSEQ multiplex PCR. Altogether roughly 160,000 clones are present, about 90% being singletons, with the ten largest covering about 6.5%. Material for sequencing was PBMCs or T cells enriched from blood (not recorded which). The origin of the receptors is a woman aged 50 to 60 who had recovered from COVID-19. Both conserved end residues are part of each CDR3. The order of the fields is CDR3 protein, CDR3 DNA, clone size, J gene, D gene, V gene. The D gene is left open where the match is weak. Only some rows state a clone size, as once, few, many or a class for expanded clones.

CDR3: CASSPLTGEGRAKNIQYF; DNA: TGTGCCAGCAGTCCACTGACAGGGGAGGGGAGAGCCAAAAACATTCAGTACTTC; size: .; J: TRBJ2-4; D: .; V: TRBV27
CDR3: CASNNDRDTQYF; DNA: TGTGCCAGCAACAACGACAGGGATACGCAGTATTTT; size: .; J: TRBJ2-3; D: .; V: TRBV9
CDR3: CASTPDSAYNEQFF; DNA: TGCGCCAGCACCCCGGACTCCGCCTACAATGAGCAGTTCTTC; size: .; J: TRBJ2-1; D: .; V: TRBV5-1
CDR3: CASSLGTSGSPLHF; DNA: TGTGCCAGCAGCTTAGGAACATCTGGTTCACCCCTCCACTTT; size: .; J: TRBJ1-6; D: .; V: TRBV7-9
CDR3: CASRRDRDVTNEKLFF; DNA: TGTGCCAGCAGACGGGACAGGGACGTTACTAATGAAAAACTGTTTTTT; size: .; J: TRBJ1-4; D: TRBD1; V: TRBV28
CDR3: CASSRSGRYNEQFF; DNA: TGTGCCAGCAGCCGAAGCGGGAGATACAATGAGCAGTTCTTC; size: .; J: TRBJ2-1; D: TRBD2; V: TRBV11-2
CDR3: CASSEIKSWAGVKDTQYF; DNA: TGTGCCAGCAGTGAAATCAAGTCGTGGGCAGGGGTTAAAGATACGCAGTATTTT; size: .; J: TRBJ2-3; D: .; V: TRBV2
CDR3: CASALTGTSPYNEQFF; DNA: TGTGCCAGCGCTCTTACTGGGACTAGTCCCTACAATGAGCAGTTCTTC; size: once; J: TRBJ2-1; D: TRBD2; V: TRBV5-5
CDR3: CASQYQGLAGELFF; DNA: TGTGCCAGCCAGTACCAGGGGCTCGCCGGGGAGCTGTTTTTT; size: .; J: TRBJ2-2; D: .; V: TRBV6-5
CDR3: CASSSSGGGYTEAFF; DNA: TGTGCCAGCAGCTCCTCTGGTGGAGGATACACTGAAGCTTTCTTT; size: .; J: TRBJ1-1; D: .; V: TRBV7-9
CDR3: CASSLAQVIDLQETQYF; DNA: TGTGCCAGCAGCTTAGCGCAAGTCATAGATCTCCAAGAGACCCAGTACTTC; size: .; J: TRBJ2-5; D: .; V: TRBV7-9
CDR3: CASSIEGYNQPQHF; DNA: TGTGCCAGTAGTATTGAGGGATACAATCAGCCCCAGCATTTT; size: once; J: TRBJ1-5; D: .; V: TRBV19
CDR3: CASSLESGGNIEQYF; DNA: TGTGCCAGCAGCTTAGAATCGGGGGGGAACATTGAGCAGTACTTC; size: .; J: TRBJ2-7; D: TRBD2; V: TRBV11-3
CDR3: CASTTNGGETQYF; DNA: TGTGCCAGCACCACCAACGGGGGAGAGACCCAGTACTTC; size: .; J: TRBJ2-5; D: .; V: TRBV6-5
CDR3: CASRRTSGNEQFF; DNA: TGTGCCAGCAGACGGACTAGCGGAAACGAGCAGTTCTTC; size: once; J: TRBJ2-1; D: TRBD2; V: TRBV11-3
CDR3: CATSTDTLTGDRGQYF; DNA: TGTGCCACCAGCACCGACACCCTGACAGGAGATCGGGGGCAGTACTTC; size: .; J: TRBJ2-7; D: .; V: TRBV15
CDR3: CASSLVRDSTGELFF; DNA: TGCGCCAGCAGCTTGGTCAGGGATAGCACCGGGGAGCTGTTTTTT; size: .; J: TRBJ2-2; D: .; V: TRBV5-1
CDR3: CASSISLASGTYEQYF; DNA: TGTGCCAGTAGTATTTCCTTGGCTAGCGGTACCTACGAGCAGTACTTC; size: .; J: TRBJ2-7; D: TRBD2; V: TRBV19
CDR3: CASSAELEIYNEQFF; DNA: TGTGCCAGCAGTGCTGAGCTCGAAATTTACAATGAGCAGTTCTTC; size: .; J: TRBJ2-1; D: .; V: TRBV2
CDR3: CASGPGQPYYGYTF; DNA: TGTGCCAGCGGACCGGGACAGCCATACTATGGCTACACCTTC; size: .; J: TRBJ1-2; D: TRBD1; V: TRBV27
CDR3: CAGRDGGGGEQYF; DNA: TGTGCCGGAAGAGATGGAGGGGGCGGGGAGCAGTACTTC; size: .; J: TRBJ2-7; D: .; V: TRBV30
CDR3: CASSKQQGRGTEAFF; DNA: TGTGCCAGCAGTAAACAACAGGGGAGAGGCACTGAAGCTTTCTTT; size: .; J: TRBJ1-1; D: TRBD1; V: TRBV27
CDR3: CASSFTSGSSETQYF; DNA: TGTGCCAGCAGCTTCACTAGCGGGAGCTCGGAGACCCAGTACTTC; size: few; J: TRBJ2-5; D: TRBD2; V: TRBV6-5
CDR3: CATSRQMNTEAFF; DNA: TGTGCCACCAGCAGACAGATGAACACTGAAGCTTTCTTT; size: .; J: TRBJ1-1; D: .; V: TRBV15
CDR3: CASSVEASGELFF; DNA: TGTGCCAGCAGCGTAGAGGCTAGCGGGGAGCTGTTTTTT; size: .; J: TRBJ2-2; D: .; V: TRBV9
CDR3: CASRITAYGYTF; DNA: TGTGCCAGCAGGATAACAGCCTATGGCTACACCTTC; size: .; J: TRBJ1-2; D: .; V: TRBV28
CDR3: CASSTTPGQGGHTEAFF; DNA: TGTGCCAGCAGCACCACCCCGGGACAGGGGGGTCACACTGAAGCTTTCTTT; size: .; J: TRBJ1-1; D: TRBD1; V: TRBV9